This entry lists 12 T cell receptor beta chains sequenced from one sample in a study of beta chain features in type 1 diabetes (dated by TCRdb to between 2017 and 2018). The library relied on the immunoSEQ multiplex PCR assay. The entire isolated RNA was reverse transcribed using the High Capacity cDNA Reverse Transcription Kit, and thus expressed TCRB transcripts were sequenced. TCRdb obtained this table from immuneACCESS and retained in-frame rearrangements with V and J assigned. These tables miss some clones; where compared with another copy, unresolved V genes account for less than half of the shortfall, and the remainder is unexplained. The sample has 350,000 to 450,000 clones on record, less than 15% of them singletons. The ten most abundant clones make up approximately 0.02% of the sample. The sequenced material came from naive CD4+ T cells from blood. The intended sense of this specimen's cell subset or site label: true naive CD4+ T cells. The receptors derive from a woman aged 18-29 years in good health.

CDR3: CASSSQRETQYF. As DNA, the CDR3 is TGTGCCAGCAGTTCCCAGAGGGAGACCCAGTACTTC. V gene TRBV28 combines with J gene TRBJ2-5, with D unclear. Looked up from germline, CDR1 is MDHEN and CDR2 is SYDVKM. The length of the CDR3 is 12 residues. V lost 4 bases, J lost 5 bases, and 8 bases lay in between.

The CDR3: CASGIDTATDTQYF. The CDR3, as DNA: TGTGCCAGCGGTATTGACACTGCGACAGATACGCAGTATTTT. This chain uses TRBV2 with TRBJ2-3; no firm D call. Germline V gene sequence: CDR1 SNHLY, CDR2 FYNNEI. V lost 8 bases and J 3 bases, leaving 15 bases between the germline ends. The CDR3 contains 14 residues.

The chain has TRBV7-8 and TRBJ2-3; TRBD2 matches 11 bases. The CDR3 length is 17 residues. With V trimmed by 2 bases and J by 4 bases, 8 bases remained unmatched. Per the germline V gene, CDR1 is SGHVS and CDR2 is FQNEAQ. The CDR3 DNA reads as TGTGCCAGCAGCTTACTAGCGGGAGGAGTAAGGGCAGATACGCAGTATTTT. Residues: CASSLLAGGVRADTQYF.

This chain links TRBV2 with TRBJ2-3, with D possibly matching TRBD2 (5 bases). Trimming pared 6 bases from V and 0 bases from J, leaving 10 bases between. Germline V gene sequence: CDR1 SNHLY, CDR2 FYNNEI. The CDR3 runs to 14 residues. CDR3 nucleotide sequence: TGTGCCAGCAGGTTCCGGACTAGCACAGATACGCAGTATTTT. Encoded protein: CASRFRTSTDTQYF. The full variable domain, completed using reference TRBV2 and TRBJ2-3, is EPEVTQTPSHQVTQMGQEVILRCVPISNHLYFYWYRQILGQKVEFLVSFYNNEISEKSEIFDDQFSVERPDGSNFTLKIRSTKLEDSAMYFCASRFRTSTDTQYFGPGTRLTVL.

The V call is TRBV9, the J call TRBJ2-6; no clear D. The germline V gene has CDR1 SGDLS and CDR2 YYNGEE. Trimming pared 3 bases from V and 0 bases from J, leaving 10 bases between. The CDR3 runs 16 residues. The CDR3 here is CASSAGRLSGANVLTF. For the CDR3, the DNA is TGTGCCAGCAGCGCAGGTCGGCTCTCTGGGGCCAACGTCCTGACTTTC.

This clone appeared a few times. V gene TRBV6-5 combines with J gene TRBJ2-5; possibly TRBD1 for D (5 bases). V was shortened by 6 bases and J by 5 bases, with 10 bases between the two germline ends. The CDR3 sequence is 12 residues long. Germline CDR1 reads MNHEY; CDR2 reads SVGAGI. The CDR3 spells CASRGVAETQYF. In DNA form, the CDR3 reads TGTGCCAGCAGAGGGGTCGCCGAGACCCAGTACTTC.

This clone was seen only a few times. The J gene is TRBJ2-1, the V gene TRBV29-1; D possibly corresponds to TRBD2 (5 bases). This CDR3 has 13 amino acids. Germline V lookup: CDR1 SQVTM, CDR2 ANQGSEA. Trimming took 4 bases from V and 5 from J, leaving 12 bases between them. The CDR3 bases are TGCAGCGTTGCCCCGGTAGCGAACAATGAGCAGTTCTTC. Protein sequence: CSVAPVANNEQFF.

This clone was seen only a few times. The V gene is TRBV7-9, the J gene TRBJ2-7; no firm D call. Trimming cost V 7 bases and J 2 bases, with 9 bases left between them. This CDR3 contains 12 residues. Germline loops: CDR1 SEHNR, CDR2 FQNEAQ (reference sequence). The CDR3 loop is CASTRETYEQYF. DNA of the CDR3: TGTGCCAGCACCCGAGAAACCTACGAGCAGTACTTC.

There are a few counts of this clone. The rearrangement links TRBV11-2 to TRBJ2-6, with D tentatively TRBD2 (5 bases). Looked up from germline, CDR1 is SGHAT and CDR2 is FQNNGV. CDR3 size: 15 residues. Trimming took off 1 base at V and 2 bases at J, with 6 bases between the two ends. The CDR3 sequence is CASSLAGTGANVLTF. CDR3 sequence (DNA): TGTGCCAGCAGCTTAGCCGGGACTGGGGCCAACGTCCTGACTTTC.

This clone was seen only a few times. The genes are TRBV28 and TRBJ1-1; 8 bases fit TRBD1. V shed 3 bases and J 1 base; nucleotides not matched to a gene: 4. The CDR3 spans 15 residues. Germline V gene data show CDR1 as MDHEN and CDR2 as SYDVKM. CDR3 sequence (DNA): TGTGCCAGCAGTTTTCTAGGGACAGGGAACACTGAAGCTTTCTTT. This codes for CASSFLGTGNTEAFF.

Only a few counts were recorded for this clone. The chain employs TRBV30 and TRBJ1-2; 8 bases align to TRBD1. Germline assignment: CDR1 GTSNPN and CDR2 SVGIG (reference sequence). J lost 4 bases, V lost 8 bases, and 12 bases had no gene match. This CDR3 has 14 residues. CDR3 region: CAATARGRTYGYTF. CDR3 bases: TGTGCCGCAACGGCCAGGGGGCGAACCTATGGCTACACCTTC.

In this sample, this clone turned up a few times. The chain joins TRBV2 to TRBJ2-1, with a possible D match to TRBD2 (6 bases). V lost 6 bases to trimming and J lost 5 bases, with 14 bases between them. Looked up from germline, CDR1 is SNHLY and CDR2 is FYNNEI. The CDR3 is 14 amino acids. The CDR3 protein is CASRQGTSNNEQFF. The CDR3, as DNA: TGTGCCAGCAGACAAGGGACTTCCAACAATGAGCAGTTCTTC.